This entry concerns a single T cell receptor (beta chain). In Seattle, patients joined the study during active infection and were tracked longitudinally. With 1 base removed from V and 2 bases from J, the gap between germline ends came to 10 bases. The CDR3 is made up of 15 amino acids. Germline CDR1 reads SGHDT; CDR2 reads YYEEEE. Sequencing used immunoSEQ multiplex PCR; TCRdb keeps in-frame clones, though not all of them. The sample has about 170,000 clones; roughly 86% are singletons. This sample stems from a study of blood T cell repertoires in COVID-19. This receptor was obtained from a woman of 80 years or more with COVID-19, enrolled during active disease. This chain connects TRBV5-6 to TRBJ1-5; D perhaps matches TRBD1 (6 bases). Material for sequencing was peripheral blood. This CDR3 reads CASSLTGSGNQPQHF. CDR3 DNA sequence: TGTGCCAGCAGCTTGACAGGGAGCGGCAATCAGCCCCAGCATTTT. The whole variable domain, remainder taken from reference TRBV5-6 and TRBJ1-5, is DAGVTQSPTHLIKTRGQQVTLRCSPKSGHDTVSWYQQALGQGPQFIFQYYEEEERQRGNFPDRFSGHQFPNYSSELNVNALLLGDSALYLCASSLTGSGNQPQHFGDGTRLSIL.